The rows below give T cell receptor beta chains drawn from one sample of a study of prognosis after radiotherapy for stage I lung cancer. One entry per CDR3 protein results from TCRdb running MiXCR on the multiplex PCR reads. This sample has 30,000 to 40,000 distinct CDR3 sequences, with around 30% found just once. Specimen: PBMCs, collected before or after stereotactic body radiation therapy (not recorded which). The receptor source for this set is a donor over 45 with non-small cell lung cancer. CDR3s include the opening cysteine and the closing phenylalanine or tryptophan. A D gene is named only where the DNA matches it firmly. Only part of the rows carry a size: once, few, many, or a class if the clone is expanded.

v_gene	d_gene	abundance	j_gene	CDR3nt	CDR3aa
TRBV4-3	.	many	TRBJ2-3	TGCGCCAGCAGCCAAGGTCACCCTCAGGGGAGCACAGATACGCAGTATTTT	CASSQGHPQGSTDTQYF
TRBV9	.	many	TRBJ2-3	TGTGCCAGCAGCACACGGTACACAGATACGCAGTATTTT	CASSTRYTDTQYF
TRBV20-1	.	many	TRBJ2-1	TGCAGTGCTAGAGACGCCAAAGTAGCACGTTACAATGAGCAGTTCTTC	CSARDAKVARYNEQFF
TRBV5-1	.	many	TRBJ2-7	TGCGCCAGCAGCTTGGCCGGTAGGGGCGAGCAGTACTTC	CASSLAGRGEQYF
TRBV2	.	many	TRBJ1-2	TGTGCCAGCAGCCTAGGGACTCGGGGCTACACCTTC	CASSLGTRGYTF
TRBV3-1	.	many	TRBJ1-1	TGTGCCAGCAGTCAAAGAGGTGTCACTGAAGCTTTCTTT	CASSQRGVTEAFF
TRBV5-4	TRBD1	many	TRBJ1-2	TGTGCCAGCAGCCTACGCATCGACAGGGTTGATGGCTACACCTTC	CASSLRIDRVDGYTF
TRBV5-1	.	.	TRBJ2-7	TGCGCCAGCAGCTGGGGTCTAGTTGTCCACGAGCAGTACTTC	CASSWGLVVHEQYF
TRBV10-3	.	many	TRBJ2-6	TGTGCCATCAGTGAGTGGGGGACCTCTGGGGCCAACGTCCTGACTTTC	CAISEWGTSGANVLTF
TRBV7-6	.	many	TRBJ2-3	TGTGCCAGCAGCGGCCGGGACGGAAGAGGCACAGATACGCAGTATTTT	CASSGRDGRGTDTQYF
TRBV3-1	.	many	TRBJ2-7	TGTGCCAGCAGCCCCTCAGGTACCTACGAGCAGTACTTC	CASSPSGTYEQYF
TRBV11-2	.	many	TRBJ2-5	TGTGCCAGCAGCTTAGATAGGGCTAGCGAGGCCCAGTACTTC	CASSLDRASEAQYF
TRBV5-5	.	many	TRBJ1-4	TGTGCCAGCAGCTCCCTGACTGGCGGATCACTTAATGAAAAACTGTTTTTT	CASSSLTGGSLNEKLFF
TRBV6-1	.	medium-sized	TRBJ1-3	TGTGCCAGCAGGCGTCCCCGGCCGGGGAACTCTGGAAACACCATATATTTT	CASRRPRPGNSGNTIYF
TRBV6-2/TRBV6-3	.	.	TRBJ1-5	TGTGCCAGCAGCCCCCCGGGAGGGGGCAATCAGCCCCAGCATTTT	CASSPPGGGNQPQHF
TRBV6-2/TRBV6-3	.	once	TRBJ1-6	TGTGCCAGCAGTTACTCGAGTTCGGGCACTGTGAATTCACCCCTCCACTTT	CASSYSSSGTVNSPLHF
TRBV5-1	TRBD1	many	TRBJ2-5	TGCGCCAGCAGCATACCACAGGGGGCTGGGGAGACCCAGTACTTC	CASSIPQGAGETQYF
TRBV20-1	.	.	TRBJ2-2	TGCAGTGCTAGGGGGTTGGGGCCCGCGAACACCGGGGAGCTGTTTTTT	CSARGLGPANTGELFF
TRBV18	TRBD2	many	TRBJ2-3	TGTGCCAGCTCACCCGTCCTCGGGACTAGCTTCGATACGCAGTATTTT	CASSPVLGTSFDTQYF
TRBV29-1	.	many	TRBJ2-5	TGCAGCGTGGAACCGCGGGACAAAGAGACCCAGTACTTC	CSVEPRDKETQYF
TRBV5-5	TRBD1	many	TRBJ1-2	TGTGCCAGCAGCACGACAGGGGCGAACTATGGCTACACCTTC	CASSTTGANYGYTF
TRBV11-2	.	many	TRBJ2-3	TGTGCCAGCAGCTTAGACAGGGATGGCACAGATACGCAGTATTTT	CASSLDRDGTDTQYF
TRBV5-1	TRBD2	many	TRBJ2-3	TGCGCCAGCAGCTCGGGACTAACGGGCACAGATACGCAGTATTTT	CASSSGLTGTDTQYF